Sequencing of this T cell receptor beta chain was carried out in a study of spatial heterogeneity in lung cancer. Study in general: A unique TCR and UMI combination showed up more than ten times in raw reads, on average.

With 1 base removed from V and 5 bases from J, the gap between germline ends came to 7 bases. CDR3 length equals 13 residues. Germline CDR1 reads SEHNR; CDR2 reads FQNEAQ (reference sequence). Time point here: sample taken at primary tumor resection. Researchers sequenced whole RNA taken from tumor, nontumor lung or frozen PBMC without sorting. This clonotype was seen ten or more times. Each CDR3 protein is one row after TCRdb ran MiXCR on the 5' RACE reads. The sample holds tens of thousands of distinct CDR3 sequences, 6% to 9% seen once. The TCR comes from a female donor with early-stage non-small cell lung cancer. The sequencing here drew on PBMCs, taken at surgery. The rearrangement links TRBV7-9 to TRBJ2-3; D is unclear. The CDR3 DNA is TGTGCCAGCAGCTTAGTCTATCTAGATACGCAGTATTTT. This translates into CASSLVYLDTQYF.